One sample yielded the 10 T cell receptor beta chains listed below, sequenced in a study of OX40 agonist ivuxolimab in advanced cancers. Profiled with immunoSEQ multiplex PCR; TCRdb holds only in-frame clones, not every one. Of around 80,000 clones listed, 80% to 95% are singletons. The sequenced sample was CD4+ or CD8+ T cells sorted from blood, obtained in a trial of the OX40 agonist ivuxolimab. These receptors all stem from an adult with an advanced solid tumor such as melanoma, head and neck, liver or kidney cancer.

The gene calls are TRBV5-1 and TRBJ2-2; no definite D call. Germline V CDR1 and CDR2: SGHRS, YFSETQ. The CDR3 is made up of 13 amino acids. V lost 7 bases, J lost 7 bases, and 14 bases lay in between. The CDR3 reads CASRPDLYGELFF. Here the CDR3 DNA reads TGCGCCAGCCGTCCCGACCTGTACGGGGAGCTGTTTTTT.

This sequence joins TRBV27 and TRBJ2-2, with 10 bases lining up with TRBD2. The CDR3 extends over 22 amino acids. CDR1 MNHEY and CDR2 SMNVEV come from the germline V gene (reference sequence). V trimming: 5 bases; J trimming: 5 bases; junction bases outside the gene matches: 26. CDR3 DNA: TGTGCCAGCAGTCCCCACCGTGGGGGTGGGGGCCTAGCGGGAGTATCGACCGGGGAGCTGTTTTTT. It specifies CASSPHRGGGGLAGVSTGELFF.

The chain recombines TRBV14 with TRBJ2-3; D unresolved. Trimming took 4 bases from V and 4 from J, leaving 9 bases between them. Germline CDR1 SGHDN, CDR2 FVKESK. This CDR3 is 13 amino acids long. CDR3 DNA sequence: TGTGCCAGCAGCCGGAGTGGTCCAGATACGCAGTATTTT. It encodes CASSRSGPDTQYF.

V gene TRBV5-1 combines with J gene TRBJ1-1; D remains unclear. Trimming took 3 bases from V and 5 from J, leaving 11 bases between them. Per germline, CDR1 SGHRS and CDR2 YFSETQ. CDR3 length: 13 residues. The CDR3 region is CASSSPGRTEAFF. The CDR3 coding sequence is TGCGCCAGCAGCTCACCCGGGAGGACTGAAGCTTTCTTT.

This clone is a singleton in its sample. Additional DNA sequences in this sample encode the identical CDR3. J is TRBJ2-7 and V is TRBV5-1, with D unresolved. CDR1 is SGHRS and CDR2 is YFSETQ in the germline V gene. V was trimmed by 3 bases and J by 0 bases, leaving 7 bases between them. There are 13 residues in the CDR3. The CDR3 region is CASSSDNSYEQYF. The CDR3 bases are TGCGCCAGCAGCTCCGACAACTCCTACGAGCAGTACTTC.

CDR3 protein: CASSWDQGSSYNSPLHF. DNA for the CDR3: TGTGCCAGCTCATGGGATCAGGGGAGCTCCTATAATTCACCCCTCCACTTT. The V and J genes are TRBV18 and TRBJ1-6; maybe TRBD1 (6 bases). Looked up from germline, CDR1 is KGHSH and CDR2 is LQKENI. Trimming removed 5 bases from V and 0 bases from J, with 14 bases in between. The CDR3 spans 17 residues.

The gene calls are TRBV27 and TRBJ2-5, with 12 bases lining up with TRBD2. The CDR3 runs to 20 residues. The germline gives CDR1 MNHEY, CDR2 SMNVEV (reference sequence). V trimming: 8 bases; J trimming: 5 bases; junction bases outside the gene matches: 24. The CDR3 sequence: CASARQTRLAGVRAAETQYF. DNA of the CDR3: TGTGCCAGCGCCCGCCAGACCCGACTAGCGGGAGTAAGGGCCGCCGAGACCCAGTACTTC.

The chain joins TRBV11-2 to TRBJ2-3; 8 positions agree with TRBD2. J gave up 3 bases and V 1 base, and 15 bases lay outside the gene matches. Per the germline V gene, CDR1 is SGHAT and CDR2 is FQNNGV. The length of the CDR3 is 19 residues. The CDR3 region has the DNA TGTGCCAGCAGCTTAGCACGGGGGGGACTAGTAGGTCTGACAGATACGCAGTATTTT. Translated, it gives CASSLARGGLVGLTDTQYF.

The DNA of the CDR3 is TGTGCCAGCAGTGAACGTCCCGGGCCTACTGGAAACACCATATATTTT. It encodes CASSERPGPTGNTIYF. The rearrangement uses TRBV2 and TRBJ1-3, with unresolved D. V was trimmed by 2 bases and J by 2 bases, leaving 13 bases between them. This CDR3 region has 16 residues. The germline CDR1 and CDR2 sequences are SNHLY and FYNNEI.

This sequence joins TRBV5-4 and TRBJ2-7; 12 bases align to TRBD2. The germline gives CDR1 SGHNT, CDR2 YYREEE (reference sequence). Germline trimming cut 4 bases from V and 3 bases from J; bases unmatched to any gene: 2. The CDR3 has 14 amino acids. As DNA, the CDR3 is TGTGCCAGCAGCACGACTAGCGGGAGCTACGAGCAGTACTTC. Protein product: CASSTTSGSYEQYF. The complete variable domain, with remaining parts taken from reference TRBV5-4 and TRBJ2-7, reads ETGVTQSPTHLIKTRGQQVTLRCSSQSGHNTVSWYQQALGQGPQFIFQYYREEENGRGNFPPRFSGLQFPNYSSELNVNALELDDSALYLCASSTTSGSYEQYFGPGTRLTVT.